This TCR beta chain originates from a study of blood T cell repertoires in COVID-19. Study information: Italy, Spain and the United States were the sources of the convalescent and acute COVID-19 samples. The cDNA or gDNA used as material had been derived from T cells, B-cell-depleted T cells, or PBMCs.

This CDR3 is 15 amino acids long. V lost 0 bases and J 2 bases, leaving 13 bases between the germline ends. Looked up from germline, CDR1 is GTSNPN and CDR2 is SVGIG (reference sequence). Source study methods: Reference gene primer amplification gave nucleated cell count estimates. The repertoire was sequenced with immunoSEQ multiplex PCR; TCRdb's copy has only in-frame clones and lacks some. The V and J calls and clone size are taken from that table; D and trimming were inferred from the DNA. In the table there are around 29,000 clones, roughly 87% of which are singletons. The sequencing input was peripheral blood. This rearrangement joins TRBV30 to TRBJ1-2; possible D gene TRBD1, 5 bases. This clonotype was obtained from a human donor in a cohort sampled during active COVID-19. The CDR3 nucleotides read TGTGCCTGGAGTGTATGGGGGGGAACCAACTATGGCTACACCTTC. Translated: CAWSVWGGTNYGYTF.